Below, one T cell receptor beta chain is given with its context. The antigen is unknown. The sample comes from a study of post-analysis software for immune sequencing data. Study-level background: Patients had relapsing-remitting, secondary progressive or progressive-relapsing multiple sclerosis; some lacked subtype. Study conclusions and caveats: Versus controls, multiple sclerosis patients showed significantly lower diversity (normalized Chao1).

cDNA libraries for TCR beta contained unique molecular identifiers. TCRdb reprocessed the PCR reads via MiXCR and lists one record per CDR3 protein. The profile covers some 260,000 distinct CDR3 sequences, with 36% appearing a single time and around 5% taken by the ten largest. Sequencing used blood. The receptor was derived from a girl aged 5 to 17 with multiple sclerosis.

The CDR3, as DNA: TGTGCCAGCAGTGGACGGCTGAACACTGAAGCTTTCTTT. Translating it yields CASSGRLNTEAFF. The chain joins TRBV2 to TRBJ1-1; D remains ambiguous. This CDR3 has 13 amino acids. CDR1 is SNHLY, CDR2 FYNNEI, per germline. Trimming removed 4 bases from V and 0 bases from J, with 6 bases in between. Together with reference TRBV2 and TRBJ1-1, the CDR3 gives the full variable domain: EPEVTQTPSHQVTQMGQEVILRCVPISNHLYFYWYRQILGQKVEFLVSFYNNEISEKSEIFDDQFSVERPDGSNFTLKIRSTKLEDSAMYFCASSGRLNTEAFFGQGTRLTVV.